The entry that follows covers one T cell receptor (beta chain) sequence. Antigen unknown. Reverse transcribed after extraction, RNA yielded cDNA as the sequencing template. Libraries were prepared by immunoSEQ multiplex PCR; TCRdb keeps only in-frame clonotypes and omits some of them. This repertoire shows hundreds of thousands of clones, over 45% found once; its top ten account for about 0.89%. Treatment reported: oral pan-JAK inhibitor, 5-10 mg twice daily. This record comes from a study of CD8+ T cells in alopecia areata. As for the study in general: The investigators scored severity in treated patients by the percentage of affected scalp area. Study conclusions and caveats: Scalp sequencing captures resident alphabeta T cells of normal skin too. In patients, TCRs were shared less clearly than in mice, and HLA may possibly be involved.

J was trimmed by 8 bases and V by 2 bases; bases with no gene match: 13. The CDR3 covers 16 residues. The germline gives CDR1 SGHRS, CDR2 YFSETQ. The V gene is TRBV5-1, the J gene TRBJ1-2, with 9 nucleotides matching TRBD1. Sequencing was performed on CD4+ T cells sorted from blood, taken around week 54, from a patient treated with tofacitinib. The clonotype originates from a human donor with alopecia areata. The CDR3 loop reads CASSLAGGTGTNGYTF. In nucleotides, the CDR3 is TGCGCCAGCAGCTTAGCCGGAGGGACAGGGACAAACGGCTACACCTTC.